A single TCR beta chain is shown here with its context. Its antigen is unidentified. These data come from a study of early T cells in non-severe SARS-CoV-2 infection. Notes on the study in general: Matching results from VDJdb favored anti-spike CD8 responses, leaving private and CD4 specificities undetected.

The length of the CDR3 is 16 residues. Germline V gene lookup returns CDR1 DFQATT and CDR2 SNEGSKA (reference sequence). The V gene lost 5 bases and the J gene lost 0 bases, with 17 bases spanning the gap. Researchers attached unique molecular identifiers to individual cDNA molecules. TCRdb analysed the 5' RACE reads with MiXCR anew, one entry per CDR3 protein. The sample lists 69,000 or so distinct CDR3 sequences; 9.5% were seen once. This receptor was identified in an adult who was a healthcare worker with PCR-confirmed SARS-CoV-2 infection or an uninfected control (not recorded which). V usage is TRBV20-1 and J usage is TRBJ2-1; D unresolved. The sequenced sample was whole blood. Here the CDR3 reads CSADPLGWASYNEQFF. CDR3 nucleotide sequence: TGCAGTGCTGACCCCCTGGGGTGGGCCTCCTACAATGAGCAGTTCTTC.